These 18 T cell receptor beta chains share one sample of origin, sequenced in a study of blood T cell repertoires in COVID-19. Generated by immunoSEQ multiplex PCR, the TCRdb table keeps only in-frame clones and is missing some. This table has 250,000 to 350,000 clones, approximately 89% appearing once. Input material: peripheral blood. These receptors originate from a woman aged 60-75 years with acute or convalescent COVID-19.

The chain recombines TRBV7-9 with TRBJ1-2; 7 nucleotides agree with TRBD1. Unmatched junction bases numbered 6, after V lost 0 bases and J lost 2 bases. The CDR3 consists of 16 residues. Germline CDR1 is SEHNR and CDR2 is FQNEAQ (reference sequence). The CDR3 bases are TGTGCCAGCAGCTTAGCACACGACAGGGACAACTATGGCTACACCTTC. As protein: CASSLAHDRDNYGYTF.

For this clone: This CDR3 is also generated by other DNA sequences in the sample. The chain recombines TRBV5-6 with TRBJ1-5, with TRBD1 matching over 9 bases. The V gene end was trimmed by 4 bases and the J gene end by 4 bases; junction bases not matched to a gene: 3. Germline V lookup: CDR1 SGHDT, CDR2 YYEEEE. This CDR3 comprises 14 residues. The CDR3 sequence: CASSRGTGNQPQHF. The CDR3, as DNA: TGTGCCAGCAGCCGCGGGACAGGGAATCAGCCCCAGCATTTT.

This CDR3 reads CASSLGGGAFYNEQFF. The CDR3 DNA reads TGTGCCAGCAGCTTAGGCGGGGGGGCCTTCTACAATGAGCAGTTCTTC. The chain combines TRBV11-1 with TRBJ2-1, with 9 bases fitting TRBD2. Germline V CDR1 and CDR2: SGHAT, FQDESV (reference sequence). The V segment lost 1 base and the J segment 3 bases; nucleotides outside the gene matches: 4. This CDR3 region has 16 residues.

The chain has TRBV3-1 (or the pseudogene TRBV3-2) and TRBJ2-3, with D possibly TRBD1 on 6 matching bases. Looked up from germline, CDR1 is LGHDT and CDR2 is YNNKEL (reference sequence). V was pared by 3 bases and J by 4 bases, with 11 bases between. The CDR3 contains 14 residues. This chain's CDR3 is CASSHGQGPDTQYF. As DNA, the CDR3 is TGTGCCAGCAGCCATGGGCAGGGGCCAGATACGCAGTATTTT.

The genes are TRBV3-1 (or the pseudogene TRBV3-2) and TRBJ1-1; 7 bases line up with TRBD1. The junction had 10 bases not matched to a gene; V was cut back by 1 base and J by 8 bases. The CDR3 covers 15 residues. Germline CDR1 reads LGHDT; CDR2 reads YNNKEL (reference sequence). The DNA for the CDR3 is TGTGCCAGCAGCCAAGCCCTACTACAGGGGCTAGAAGCTTTCTTT. This codes for CASSQALLQGLEAFF.

The rearrangement joins TRBV3-1 (or the pseudogene TRBV3-2) to TRBJ1-1, with 7 bases identical to TRBD1. J was trimmed by 10 bases and V by 5 bases; bases with no gene match: 4. CDR1 LGHDT and CDR2 YNNKEL come from the germline V gene (reference sequence). This CDR3 is 11 amino acids long. CDR3 residues: CASSDTGVAFF. CDR3 in DNA: TGTGCCAGCAGCGACACAGGGGTAGCTTTCTTT.

The chain carries TRBV14 and TRBJ1-2; weak D call: TRBD1 (5 bases). Trimming removed 4 bases from V and 4 bases from J, with 13 bases in between. CDR1 and CDR2 from the germline V gene are SGHDN and FVKESK. CDR3 size: 14 residues. The CDR3 coding sequence is TGTGCCAGCAGCCGTGGAGCAGGGCGCTATGGCTACACCTTC. Translating it yields CASSRGAGRYGYTF.

The chain recombines TRBV2 with TRBJ1-4, with D possibly matching TRBD1 (6 bases). The germline V and J ends were trimmed by 2 bases and 10 bases, with 8 bases remaining between them. In germline, CDR1 is SNHLY, CDR2 FYNNEI. This CDR3 contains 12 residues. The CDR3 region has the DNA TGTGCCAGCAGTGAACAGGGGAGAAAACTGTTTTTT. Translation gives CASSEQGRKLFF.

The chain employs TRBV29-1 and TRBJ1-1, with D hard to call. The germline V gene has CDR1 SQVTM and CDR2 ANQGSEA. V lost 6 bases, J lost 1 base, and 9 bases lay in between. This CDR3 region has 12 residues. The CDR3 DNA follows: TGCAGCGTCAAACAGAGGAACACTGAAGCTTTCTTT. Its translation: CSVKQRNTEAFF.

The chain joins TRBV6-5 to TRBJ1-2; 8 bases align to TRBD1. The CDR3 extends over 14 amino acids. The V and J ends lost 1 base and 8 bases, in that order; junction bases with no gene match: 6. CDR1 MNHEY and CDR2 SVGAGI come from the germline V gene. CDR3 protein: CASSYFQGAGGYTF. The DNA of the CDR3 is TGTGCCAGCAGTTACTTTCAGGGGGCGGGAGGCTACACCTTC.

The V call is TRBV6-5, the J call TRBJ1-5; D gene uncertain. The CDR3 covers 14 residues. CDR1 and CDR2 (germline): MNHEY, SVGAGI. Trimming pared 8 bases from V and 4 bases from J, leaving 15 bases between. CDR3 DNA sequence: TGTGCCAGCTGCCCCTTGACGGGAAATCAGCCCCAGCATTTT. Its protein is CASCPLTGNQPQHF.

This clone is a singleton in its sample. The CDR3, as DNA: TGCGCCAGCAGCTCTGGAGCAAGTTCGAACACCGGGGAGCTGTTTTTT. Amino acid sequence: CASSSGASSNTGELFF. The V call is TRBV5-1, the J call TRBJ2-2; the D is unclear. Trimming removed 3 bases from V and 0 bases from J, with 12 bases in between. The CDR3 spans 16 residues. CDR1 is SGHRS and CDR2 is YFSETQ in the germline V gene.

This clone was seen a single time. The chain links TRBV7-2 to TRBJ2-3, with D perhaps TRBD1 (5 bases). The germline CDR1 and CDR2 sequences are SGHTA and FQGNSA. Trimming took 0 bases from V and 5 from J, leaving 12 bases between them. The CDR3 is made up of 15 amino acids. DNA of the CDR3: TGTGCCAGCAGCTTAGCCCTCAGGGCAGGAGATACGCAGTATTTT. Translation: CASSLALRAGDTQYF. The variable domain in full, with the rest retrieved from reference TRBV7-2 and TRBJ2-3, is GAGVSQSPSNKVTEKGKDVELRCDPISGHTALYWYRQSLGQGLEFLIYFQGNSAPDKSGLPSDRFSAERTGGSVSTLTIQRTQQEDSAVYLCASSLALRAGDTQYFGPGTRLTVL.

This sequence joins TRBV28 and TRBJ1-2, with D perhaps TRBD1 (5 bases). Deletions cut 1 base from V and 3 bases from J, with 12 bases between. CDR1 and CDR2 from the germline V gene are MDHEN and SYDVKM. The CDR3 runs to 15 residues. The CDR3 DNA reads as TGTGCCAGCAGTTTATCACAGGCCACTGACTATGGCTACACCTTC. Residues: CASSLSQATDYGYTF.

J is TRBJ2-3 and V is TRBV7-2; possible D gene TRBD2, 5 bases. V was cut by 1 base and J by 1 base, with 9 bases left in between. The germline gives CDR1 SGHTA, CDR2 FQGNSA. CDR3 length equals 15 residues. CDR3 region: CASSLVSGGTDTQYF. Here the CDR3 DNA reads TGTGCCAGCAGCTTAGTATCCGGGGGCACAGATACGCAGTATTTT.

The J gene is TRBJ2-7, the V gene TRBV7-8; TRBD1 agrees at 8 bases. CDR3 length: 14 residues. CDR1 SGHVS and CDR2 FQNEAQ come from the germline V gene. Unmatched junction bases numbered 11, after V lost 7 bases and J lost 6 bases. This CDR3 is CASNPTGVLGEQYF. The CDR3 bases are TGTGCCAGCAACCCGACAGGGGTTCTAGGCGAGCAGTACTTC. The full variable domain, completed using reference TRBV7-8 and TRBJ2-7, is GAGVSQSPRYKVAKRGQDVALRCDPISGHVSLFWYQQALGQGPEFLTYFQNEAQLDKSGLPSDRFFAERPEGSVSTLKIQRTQQEDSAVYLCASNPTGVLGEQYFGPGTRLTVT.

The rearrangement links TRBV7-9 to TRBJ1-2, with 8 nucleotides matching TRBD1. The CDR3 runs 14 residues. Germline CDR1 reads SEHNR; CDR2 reads FQNEAQ (reference sequence). J lost 8 bases, V lost 5 bases, and 10 bases had no gene match. The CDR3 coding sequence is TGTGCCAGCAGCGGTCAGCAGGGGGCGCGGGGCTACACCTTC. It translates to CASSGQQGARGYTF.

This chain connects TRBV28 to TRBJ2-1, with D maybe TRBD2 (5 bases). Germline V gives CDR1 MDHEN, CDR2 SYDVKM. CDR3 size: 14 residues. V shed 7 bases and J shed 8 bases, with 18 bases lying between them. CDR3 protein: CASTEAPKFHEQFF. The DNA of the CDR3 is TGTGCCAGCACGGAGGCTCCAAAGTTCCATGAGCAGTTCTTC.